This T cell receptor (beta chain) stems from a study of vaccination effects on CD4 cells after COVID-19. TCRdb's copy holds only in-frame clones and misses some; the assay was immunoSEQ multiplex PCR. Seen here are 20,000 to 25,000 clones, 69% observed once, and the top ten hold 7.5% to 8.5%. Remarks on this clone: Its antigen is not identified.

ViraFEST used viral peptide pools to expand antigen-specific CD4+ T cells before sequencing. Cultured cells yielded isolated CD4+ T cells after approximately nine days. Every participant took two doses of the BNT162b2 or mRNA-1273 vaccine. Trimming took off 6 bases at V and 2 bases at J, with 16 bases between the two ends. Germline V lookup: CDR1 SQVTM, CDR2 ANQGSEA. This CDR3 contains 14 residues. The sequence derives from a human donor who received a COVID-19 vaccine. The chain links TRBV29-1 to TRBJ2-5; D ambiguous. The starting material was CD4+ T cells from PBMCs cultured with SARS-CoV-2 spike peptides, obtained after COVID-19 vaccination. The CDR3, as DNA: TGCAGCGTCATCAGCGCGGTGGGACAAGAGACCCAGTACTTC. It translates to CSVISAVGQETQYF.